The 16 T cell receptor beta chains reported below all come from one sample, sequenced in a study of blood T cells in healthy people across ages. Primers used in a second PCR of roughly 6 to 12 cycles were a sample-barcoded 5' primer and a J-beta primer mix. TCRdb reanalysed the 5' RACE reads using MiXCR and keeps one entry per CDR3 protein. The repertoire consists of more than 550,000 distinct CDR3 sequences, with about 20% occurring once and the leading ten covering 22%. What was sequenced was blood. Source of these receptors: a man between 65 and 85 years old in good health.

Here the CDR3 DNA reads TGCAGTGCTAGTTGGGGGGAAGGTTGGAATGAGCAGTTCTTC. It yields the protein CSASWGEGWNEQFF. This chain links TRBV20-1 with TRBJ2-1; possibly TRBD2 for D (6 bases). There are 14 residues in the CDR3. Trimming removed 3 bases at V and 7 bases at J, with 16 bases between. Per germline, CDR1 DFQATT and CDR2 SNEGSKA (reference sequence).

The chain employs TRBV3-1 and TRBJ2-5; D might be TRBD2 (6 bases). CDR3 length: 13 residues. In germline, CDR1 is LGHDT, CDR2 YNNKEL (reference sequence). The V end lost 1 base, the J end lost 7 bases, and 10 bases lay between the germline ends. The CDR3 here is CASSQGLEGTQYF. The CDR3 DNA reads TGTGCCAGCAGCCAAGGACTAGAGGGGACCCAGTACTTC.

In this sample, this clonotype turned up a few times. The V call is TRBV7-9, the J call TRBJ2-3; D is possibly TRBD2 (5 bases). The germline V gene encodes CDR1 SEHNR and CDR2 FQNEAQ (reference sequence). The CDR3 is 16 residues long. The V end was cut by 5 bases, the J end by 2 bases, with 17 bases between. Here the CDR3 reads CASSPRTLLHTDTQYF. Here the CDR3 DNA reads TGTGCCAGCAGCCCCCGGACTCTACTTCACACAGATACGCAGTATTTT. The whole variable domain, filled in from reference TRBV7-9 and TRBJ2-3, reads DTGVSQNPRHKITKRGQNVTFRCDPISEHNRLYWYRQTLGQGPEFLTYFQNEAQLEKSRLLSDRFSAERPKGSFSTLEIQRTEQGDSAMYLCASSPRTLLHTDTQYFGPGTRLTVL.

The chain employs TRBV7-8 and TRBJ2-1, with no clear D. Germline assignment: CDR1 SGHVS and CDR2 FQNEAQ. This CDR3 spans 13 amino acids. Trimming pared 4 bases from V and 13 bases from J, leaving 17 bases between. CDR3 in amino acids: CASSSDQSNAQFF. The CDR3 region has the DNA TGTGCCAGCAGCTCAGACCAGTCTAACGCCCAGTTCTTC.

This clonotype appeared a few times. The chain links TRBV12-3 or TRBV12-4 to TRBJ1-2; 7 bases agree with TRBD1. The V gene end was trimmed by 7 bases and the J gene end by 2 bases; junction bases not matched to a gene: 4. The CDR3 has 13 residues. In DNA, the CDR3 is TGTGCCAGCACGGCAGGGGGGAACTATGGCTACACCTTC. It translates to CASTAGGNYGYTF.

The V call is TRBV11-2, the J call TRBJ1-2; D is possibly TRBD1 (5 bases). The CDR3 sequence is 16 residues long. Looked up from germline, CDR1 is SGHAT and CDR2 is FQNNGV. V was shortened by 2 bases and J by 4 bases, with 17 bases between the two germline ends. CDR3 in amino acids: CASSLSPISGIYGYTF. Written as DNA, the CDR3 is TGTGCCAGCAGCTTATCCCCCATATCAGGGATCTATGGCTACACCTTC.

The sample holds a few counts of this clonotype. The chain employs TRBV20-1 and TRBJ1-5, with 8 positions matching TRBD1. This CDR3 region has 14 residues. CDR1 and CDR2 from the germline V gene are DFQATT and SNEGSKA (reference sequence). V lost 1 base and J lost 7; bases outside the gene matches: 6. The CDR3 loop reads CSARGQGAQQPQHF. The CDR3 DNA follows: TGCAGTGCTAGAGGTCAGGGGGCCCAACAGCCCCAGCATTTT.

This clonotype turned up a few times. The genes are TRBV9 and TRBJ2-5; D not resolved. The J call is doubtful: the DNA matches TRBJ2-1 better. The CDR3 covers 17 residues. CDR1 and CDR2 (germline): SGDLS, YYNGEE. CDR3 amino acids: CASSDSRGVNLRNEQFF. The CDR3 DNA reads TGTGCCAGCAGCGACTCCCGTGGAGTCAACTTACGAAATGAGCAGTTCTTC.

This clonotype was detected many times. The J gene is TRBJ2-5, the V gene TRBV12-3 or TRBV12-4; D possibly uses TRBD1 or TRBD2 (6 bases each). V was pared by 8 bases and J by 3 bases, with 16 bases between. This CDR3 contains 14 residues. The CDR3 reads CASATLGGEETQYF. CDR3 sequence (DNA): TGTGCCAGCGCAACCCTGGGGGGCGAAGAGACCCAGTACTTC.

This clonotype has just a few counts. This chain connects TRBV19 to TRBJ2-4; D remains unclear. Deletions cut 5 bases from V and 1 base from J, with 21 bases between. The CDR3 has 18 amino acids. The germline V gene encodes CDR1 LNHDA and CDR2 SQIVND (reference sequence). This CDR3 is CASSPPTPFLGAKNIQYF. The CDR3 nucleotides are TGTGCCAGTAGTCCGCCAACTCCCTTCCTTGGGGCCAAAAACATTCAGTACTTC. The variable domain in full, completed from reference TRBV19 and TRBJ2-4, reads DGGITQSPKYLFRKEGQNVTLSCEQNLNHDAMYWYRQDPGQGLRLIYYSQIVNDFQKGDIAEGYSVSREKKESFPLTVTSAQKNPTAFYLCASSPPTPFLGAKNIQYFGAGTRLSVL.

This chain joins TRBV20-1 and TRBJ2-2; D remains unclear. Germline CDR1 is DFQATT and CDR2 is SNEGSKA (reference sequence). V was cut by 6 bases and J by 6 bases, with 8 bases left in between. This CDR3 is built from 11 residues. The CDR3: CSATSPGELFF. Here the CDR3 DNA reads TGCAGTGCGACCTCGCCCGGGGAGCTGTTTTTT.

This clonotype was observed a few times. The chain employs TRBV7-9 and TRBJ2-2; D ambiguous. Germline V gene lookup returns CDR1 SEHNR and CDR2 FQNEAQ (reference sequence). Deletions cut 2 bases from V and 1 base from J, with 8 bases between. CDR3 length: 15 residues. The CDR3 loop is CASSLLYVNTGELFF. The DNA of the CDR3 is TGTGCCAGCAGCTTATTGTATGTGAACACCGGGGAGCTGTTTTTT.

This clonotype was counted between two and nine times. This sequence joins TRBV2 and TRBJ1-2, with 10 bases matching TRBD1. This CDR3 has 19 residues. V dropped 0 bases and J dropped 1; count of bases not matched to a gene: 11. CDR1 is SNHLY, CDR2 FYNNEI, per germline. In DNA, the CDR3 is TGTGCCAGCAGTGAAGCGGGGTTCAGACAGGGGGCCATTAACTATGGCTACACCTTC. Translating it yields CASSEAGFRQGAINYGYTF.

CDR3 in DNA: TGTGCCAGCAGCCTCAGCGGGGGGGCATCAGATACGCAGTATTTT. Translating gives CASSLSGGASDTQYF. The chain combines TRBV3-1 with TRBJ2-3, with 10 bases aligning to TRBD2. V lost 4 bases to trimming and J lost 4 bases; unmatched junction nucleotides: 5. CDR1 and CDR2 from the germline V gene are LGHDT and YNNKEL (reference sequence). The CDR3 is 15 residues long.

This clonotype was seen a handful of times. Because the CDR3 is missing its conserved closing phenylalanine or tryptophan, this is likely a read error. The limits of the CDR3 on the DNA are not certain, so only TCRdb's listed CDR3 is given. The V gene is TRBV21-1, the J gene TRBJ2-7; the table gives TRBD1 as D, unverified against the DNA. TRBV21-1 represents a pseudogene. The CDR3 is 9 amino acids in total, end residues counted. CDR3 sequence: CASSNRTNL.

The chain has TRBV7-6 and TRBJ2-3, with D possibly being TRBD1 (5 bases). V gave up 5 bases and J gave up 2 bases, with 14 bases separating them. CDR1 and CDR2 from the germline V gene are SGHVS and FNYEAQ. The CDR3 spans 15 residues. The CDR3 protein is CASSRQWTPTDTQYF. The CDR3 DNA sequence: TGTGCCAGCAGCCGACAGTGGACCCCCACAGATACGCAGTATTTT.